This T cell receptor beta chain was sequenced in a study of T cell clusters in autoimmune cytopenias. The germline V gene has CDR1 MNHEY and CDR2 SMNVEV (reference sequence). This CDR3 has 17 amino acids. TRB was amplified from around 0.25 ug of peripheral blood genomic DNA per sample. Multiplex touch-down PCR amplified TRB using TRB-A and TRB-B pools in one tube. TCRdb reprocessed the multiplex PCR reads and reports one entry per CDR3 protein, with no DNA. The sample table sets out about 12,000 distinct CDR3 sequences. As concerns this clonotype: Its antigen is currently unknown.

Whole-study findings and limits: Comparing secondary cytopenia with chronic lymphocytic leukemia showed no cluster-lack signature, apparently masked by lymphoma repertoire.

The data also belong to a second study, concerning T cell repertoires in aging, cancer and after chemotherapy. That study reports: Repeat sampling of healthy donors over several months to years showed clear clonal overlap. The whole study produced a dataset of several million TCR reads.

This sequence joins TRBV27 and TRBJ2-5; TCRdb's assignment of TRBD2 cannot be checked, as there is no DNA. The source of this sequence is a human donor in good health. Input material: peripheral blood. CDR3 region: CASSSGLAGGFTETQYF.